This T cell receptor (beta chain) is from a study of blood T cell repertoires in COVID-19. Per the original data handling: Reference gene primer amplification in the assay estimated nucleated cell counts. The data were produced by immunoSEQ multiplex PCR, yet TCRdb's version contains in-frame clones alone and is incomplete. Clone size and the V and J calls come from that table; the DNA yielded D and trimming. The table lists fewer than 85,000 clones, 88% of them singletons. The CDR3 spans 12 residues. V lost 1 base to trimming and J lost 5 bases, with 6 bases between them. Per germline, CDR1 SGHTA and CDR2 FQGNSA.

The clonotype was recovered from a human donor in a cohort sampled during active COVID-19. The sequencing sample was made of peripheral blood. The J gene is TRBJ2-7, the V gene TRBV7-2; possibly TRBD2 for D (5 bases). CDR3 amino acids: CASSLVRDEQYF. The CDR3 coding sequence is TGTGCCAGCAGCTTAGTGCGGGACGAGCAGTACTTC.